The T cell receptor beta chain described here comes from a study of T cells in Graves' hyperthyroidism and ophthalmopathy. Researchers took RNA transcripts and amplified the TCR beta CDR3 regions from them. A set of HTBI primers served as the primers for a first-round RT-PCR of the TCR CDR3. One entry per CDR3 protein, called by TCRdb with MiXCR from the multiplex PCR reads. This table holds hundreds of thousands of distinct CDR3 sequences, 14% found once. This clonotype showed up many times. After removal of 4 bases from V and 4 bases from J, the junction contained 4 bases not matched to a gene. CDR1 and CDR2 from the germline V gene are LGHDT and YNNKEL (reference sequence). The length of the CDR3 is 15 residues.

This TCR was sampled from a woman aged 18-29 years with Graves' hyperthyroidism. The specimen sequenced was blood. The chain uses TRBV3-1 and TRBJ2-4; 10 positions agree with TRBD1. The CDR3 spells CASSPRTGGKNIQYF. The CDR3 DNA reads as TGTGCCAGCAGCCCTAGGACAGGGGGGAAAAACATTCAGTACTTC.